The 11 T cell receptor beta chains given below trace back to one sample, sequenced in a study of neurological immune-mediated disorders. MiXCR, applied by TCRdb to the 5' RACE reads, yields one record per CDR3 protein. The table lists 40,000 or so distinct CDR3 sequences, 7% to 8% of them singletons. Material: PBMCs. These TCRs come from a woman in her thirties or forties in good health.

This clonotype came up many times. The J gene is TRBJ2-3, the V gene TRBV7-3, with D perhaps TRBD2 (7 bases). This CDR3 has 15 residues. The germline V gene has CDR1 SGHTA and CDR2 FQGTGA. V was cut by 6 bases and J by 6 bases, with 19 bases left in between. This CDR3 reads CASSGGGAPLDTQYF. The CDR3 coding sequence is TGTGCCAGCAGTGGGGGGGGGGCCCCTTTGGATACGCAGTATTTT. The full variable domain, completed using reference TRBV7-3 and TRBJ2-3, is GAGVSQTPSNKVTEKGKYVELRCDPISGHTALYWYRQSLGQGPEFLIYFQGTGAADDSGLPNDRFFAVRPEGSVSTLKIQRTERGDSAVYLCASSGGGAPLDTQYFGPGTRLTVL.

This clonotype was counted many times. The V and J genes are TRBV12-3 or TRBV12-4 and TRBJ2-1, with 9 bases that match TRBD2. V lost 8 bases, J lost 7 bases, and 15 bases stayed unmatched. This CDR3 is built from 16 residues. This chain's CDR3 is CASSLAGWSYENEQFF. The CDR3 region has the DNA TGTGCCAGCTCACTAGCGGGTTGGTCTTATGAGAATGAGCAGTTCTTC.

In this sample, this clonotype turned up many times. The chain employs TRBV6-6 and TRBJ1-3; D ambiguous. CDR3 size: 13 residues. Trimming removed 7 bases from V and 8 bases from J, with 15 bases in between. The germline V gene has CDR1 MNHNY and CDR2 SVGAGI (reference sequence). CDR3 protein: CASTLSRADTIYF. The CDR3 DNA reads TGTGCCAGCACCCTCTCCCGAGCAGACACCATATATTTT.

This clonotype was seen ten or more times. This rearrangement joins TRBV12-3 or TRBV12-4 to TRBJ2-2, with 8 nucleotides matching TRBD2. V shed 5 bases, J shed 3 bases, and the junction held 5 bases outside the gene matches. The CDR3 covers 15 residues. CDR3 nucleotide sequence: TGTGCCAGCAGTCGCGGGGGGCCCTACACCGGGGAGCTGTTTTTT. Its protein product is CASSRGGPYTGELFF.

Ten or more counts support this clonotype. The V call is TRBV28, the J call TRBJ1-5; TRBD1 matches 8 bases. V shed 6 bases and J 4 bases; nucleotides not matched to a gene: 2. Germline CDR1 MDHEN, CDR2 SYDVKM. The CDR3 is 13 residues long. The CDR3 reads CASRRQGNQPQHF. The CDR3 nucleotides read TGTGCCAGCAGACGACAGGGGAATCAGCCCCAGCATTTT. The entire variable domain, with the rest obtained from reference TRBV28 and TRBJ1-5, is as follows: DVKVTQSSRYLVKRTGEKVFLECVQDMDHENMFWYRQDPGLGLRLIYFSYDVKMKEKGDIPEGYSVSREKKERFSLILESASTNQTSMYLCASRRQGNQPQHFGDGTRLSIL.

This rearrangement joins TRBV28 to TRBJ2-1, with D uncertain. The end of the DNA fits TRBJ2-7 better, so the J call may be wrong. CDR1 and CDR2 from the germline V gene are MDHEN and SYDVKM. The CDR3 extends over 18 amino acids. The CDR3 loop is CASTLRWQHQKFGYEQYF. CDR3 sequence (DNA): TGTGCCAGCACGCTTAGGTGGCAGCACCAGAAGTTCGGCTATGAGCAGTACTTC.

In this sample, this clonotype turned up many times. The V and J genes are TRBV9 and TRBJ2-5; TRBD1 aligns across 9 bases. Germline CDR1 reads SGDLS; CDR2 reads YYNGEE. The J segment lost 4 bases and the V segment lost 3 bases, leaving 7 bases of the junction unmatched. The CDR3 length is 15 residues. The CDR3 coding sequence is TGTGCCAGCAGCGACATACAGGGGGCAGTAGAGACCCAGTACTTC. Its protein product is CASSDIQGAVETQYF.

This clonotype was observed at least ten times. The gene calls are TRBV27 and TRBJ1-2; D unresolved. The length of the CDR3 is 13 residues. Per germline, CDR1 MNHEY and CDR2 SMNVEV (reference sequence). The ends were cut back, 3 bases at V and 4 bases at J, with 9 bases in the middle. The CDR3 bases are TGTGCCAGCAGTTTCCGCCCCGGCTATGGCTACACCTTC. Encoded protein: CASSFRPGYGYTF.

This clonotype was picked up many times. V is TRBV7-9 and J is TRBJ1-4, with D possibly matching TRBD1 (5 bases). CDR3 length equals 13 residues. Per the germline V gene, CDR1 is SEHNR and CDR2 is FQNEAQ (reference sequence). The V end lost 8 bases, the J end lost 7 bases, and 14 bases lay between the germline ends. CDR3 protein: CASSPGMSEKLFF. The CDR3 nucleotides are TGTGCCAGCTCCCCAGGGATGAGTGAAAAACTGTTTTTT.

This clonotype appeared many times. The CDR3 DNA sequence: TGTGCCAGCAGCTTAGGCGGGGACGCCTACGAGCAGTACGTC. Protein: CASSLGGDAYEQYV. The chain uses TRBV7-8 and TRBJ2-7, with D possibly matching TRBD2 (6 bases). Trimming cost V 1 base and J 2 bases, with 9 bases left between them. Germline V gene sequence: CDR1 SGHVS, CDR2 FQNEAQ. This CDR3 is built from 14 residues.

The table lists this clonotype with many counts. The chain uses TRBV20-1 and TRBJ1-2, with 7 bases aligning to TRBD1. V lost 7 bases, J lost 8 bases, and 7 bases stayed unmatched. Germline lookup yields CDR1 DFQATT and CDR2 SNEGSKA (reference sequence). This CDR3 is built from 11 residues. The CDR3 region is CSVQTGLGYTF. CDR3 bases: TGCAGTGTCCAGACAGGGTTGGGCTACACCTTC.